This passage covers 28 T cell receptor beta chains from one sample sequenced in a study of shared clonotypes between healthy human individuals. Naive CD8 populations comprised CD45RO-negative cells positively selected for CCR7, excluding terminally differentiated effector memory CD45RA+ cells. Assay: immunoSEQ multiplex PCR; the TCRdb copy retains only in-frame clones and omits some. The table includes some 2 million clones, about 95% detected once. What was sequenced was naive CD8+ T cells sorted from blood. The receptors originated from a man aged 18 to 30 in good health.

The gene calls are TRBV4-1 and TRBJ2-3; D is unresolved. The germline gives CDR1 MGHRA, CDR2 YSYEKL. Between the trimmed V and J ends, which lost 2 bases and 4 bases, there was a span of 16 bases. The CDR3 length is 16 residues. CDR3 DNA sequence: TGCGCCAGCAGCCAATGGGTCGAGCTCGTCGCAGATACGCAGTATTTT. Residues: CASSQWVELVADTQYF.

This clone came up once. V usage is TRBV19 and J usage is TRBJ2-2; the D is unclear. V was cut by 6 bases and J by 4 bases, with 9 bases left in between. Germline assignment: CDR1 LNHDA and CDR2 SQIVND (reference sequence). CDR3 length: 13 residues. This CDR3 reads CASSLPLTGELFF. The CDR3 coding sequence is TGTGCCAGTAGCCTCCCCCTCACCGGGGAGCTGTTTTTT.

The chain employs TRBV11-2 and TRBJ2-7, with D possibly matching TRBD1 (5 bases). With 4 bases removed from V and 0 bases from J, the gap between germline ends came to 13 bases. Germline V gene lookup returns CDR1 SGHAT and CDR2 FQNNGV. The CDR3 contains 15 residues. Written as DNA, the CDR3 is TGTGCCAGCAGCTGGGGCTCCCGTAGCTCCTACGAGCAGTACTTC. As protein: CASSWGSRSSYEQYF.

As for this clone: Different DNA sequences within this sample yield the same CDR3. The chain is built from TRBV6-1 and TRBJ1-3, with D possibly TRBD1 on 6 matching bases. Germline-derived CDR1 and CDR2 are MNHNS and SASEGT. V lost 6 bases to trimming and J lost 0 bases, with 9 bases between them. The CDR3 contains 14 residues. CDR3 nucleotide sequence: TGTGCCAGCAGCGAGACAGGCTCTGGAAACACCATATATTTT. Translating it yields CASSETGSGNTIYF.

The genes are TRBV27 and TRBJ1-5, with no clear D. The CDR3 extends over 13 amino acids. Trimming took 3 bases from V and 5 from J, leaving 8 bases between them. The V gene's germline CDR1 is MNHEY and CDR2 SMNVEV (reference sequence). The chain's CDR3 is CASSFGEHQPQHF. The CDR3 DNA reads TGTGCCAGCAGTTTCGGGGAGCATCAGCCCCAGCATTTT.

As DNA, the CDR3 is TGTGCCAGCAGCTTAATTCCGGGTGACGGCGAGCAGTACTTC. This gives the protein CASSLIPGDGEQYF. The chain uses TRBV7-9 and TRBJ2-7; no reliable D call. Germline V gene data show CDR1 as SEHNR and CDR2 as FQNEAQ (reference sequence). This CDR3 comprises 14 residues. Trimming shortened V by 2 bases and J by 6 bases, and 14 bases separated the two germline ends.

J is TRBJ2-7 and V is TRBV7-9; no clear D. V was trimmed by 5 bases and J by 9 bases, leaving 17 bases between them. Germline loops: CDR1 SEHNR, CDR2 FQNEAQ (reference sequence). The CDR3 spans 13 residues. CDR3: CASSPGFGAAQYF. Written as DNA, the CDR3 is TGTGCCAGCAGCCCTGGATTCGGAGCCGCGCAGTACTTC.

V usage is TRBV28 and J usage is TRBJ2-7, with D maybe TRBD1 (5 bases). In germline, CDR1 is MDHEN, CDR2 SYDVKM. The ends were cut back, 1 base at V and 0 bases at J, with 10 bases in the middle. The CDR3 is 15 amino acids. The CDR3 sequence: CASSLSTGFSYEQYF. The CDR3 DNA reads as TGTGCCAGCAGTTTATCAACAGGCTTCTCCTACGAGCAGTACTTC. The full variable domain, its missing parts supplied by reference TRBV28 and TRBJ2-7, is DVKVTQSSRYLVKRTGEKVFLECVQDMDHENMFWYRQDPGLGLRLIYFSYDVKMKEKGDIPEGYSVSREKKERFSLILESASTNQTSMYLCASSLSTGFSYEQYFGPGTRLTVT.

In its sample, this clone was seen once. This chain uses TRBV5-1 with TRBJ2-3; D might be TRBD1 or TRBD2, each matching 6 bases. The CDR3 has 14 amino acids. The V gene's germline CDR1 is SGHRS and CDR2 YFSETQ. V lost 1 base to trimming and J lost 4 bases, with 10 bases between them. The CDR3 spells CASSLLRGPDTQYF. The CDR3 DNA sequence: TGCGCCAGCAGCTTGTTACGGGGGCCAGATACGCAGTATTTT.

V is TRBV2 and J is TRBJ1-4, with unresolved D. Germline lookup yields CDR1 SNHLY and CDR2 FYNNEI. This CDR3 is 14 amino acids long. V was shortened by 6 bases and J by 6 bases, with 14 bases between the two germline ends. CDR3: CASRKWGGDEKLFF. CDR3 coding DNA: TGTGCCAGCAGAAAGTGGGGAGGCGATGAAAAACTGTTTTTT.

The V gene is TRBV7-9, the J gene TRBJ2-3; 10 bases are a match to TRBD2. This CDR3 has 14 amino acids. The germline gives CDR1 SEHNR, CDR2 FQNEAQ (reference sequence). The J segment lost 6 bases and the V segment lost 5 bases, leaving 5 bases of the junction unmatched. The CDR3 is CASSRSGLADTQYF. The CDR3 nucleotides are TGTGCCAGCAGCCGATCGGGACTAGCGGATACGCAGTATTTT. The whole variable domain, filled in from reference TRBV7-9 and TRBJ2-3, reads DTGVSQNPRHKITKRGQNVTFRCDPISEHNRLYWYRQTLGQGPEFLTYFQNEAQLEKSRLLSDRFSAERPKGSFSTLEIQRTEQGDSAMYLCASSRSGLADTQYFGPGTRLTVL.

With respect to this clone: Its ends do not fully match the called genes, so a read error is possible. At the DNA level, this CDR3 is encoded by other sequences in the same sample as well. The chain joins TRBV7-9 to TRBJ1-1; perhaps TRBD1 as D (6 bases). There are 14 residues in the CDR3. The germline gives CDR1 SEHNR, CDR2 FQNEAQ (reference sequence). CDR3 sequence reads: CASSLGTENTEAFF. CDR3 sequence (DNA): TGTGCCAGCAGCTTAGGGACAGAGAACACTGAAGCCTTCTTT. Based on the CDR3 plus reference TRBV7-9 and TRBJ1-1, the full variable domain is DTGVSQNPRHKITKRGQNVTFRCDPISEHNRLYWYRQTLGQGPEFLTYFQNEAQLEKSRLLSDRFSAERPKGSFSTLEIQRTEQGDSAMYLCASSLGTENTEAFFGQGTRLTVV.

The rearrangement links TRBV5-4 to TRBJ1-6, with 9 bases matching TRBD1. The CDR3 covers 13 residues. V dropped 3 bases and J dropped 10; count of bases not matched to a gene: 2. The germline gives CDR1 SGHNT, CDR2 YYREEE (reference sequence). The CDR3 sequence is CASSSGQGSPLHF. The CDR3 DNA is TGTGCCAGCAGCTCGGGACAGGGCTCACCCCTCCACTTT.

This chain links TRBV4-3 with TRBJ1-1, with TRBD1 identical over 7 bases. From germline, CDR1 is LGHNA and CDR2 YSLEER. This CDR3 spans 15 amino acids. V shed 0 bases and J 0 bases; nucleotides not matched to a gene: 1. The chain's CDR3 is CASSQDQGVNTEAFF. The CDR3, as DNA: TGCGCCAGCAGCCAAGACCAGGGGGTGAACACTGAAGCTTTCTTT.

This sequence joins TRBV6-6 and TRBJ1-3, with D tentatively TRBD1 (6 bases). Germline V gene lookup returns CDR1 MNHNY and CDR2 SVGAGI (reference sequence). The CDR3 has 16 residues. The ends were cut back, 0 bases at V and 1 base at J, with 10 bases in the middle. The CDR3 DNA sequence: TGTGCCAGCAGTTACTCTACAGGGACTTCTGGAAACACCATATATTTT. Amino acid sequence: CASSYSTGTSGNTIYF.

CDR3 amino acids: CASSLAGQSQETQYF. The CDR3 DNA sequence: TGTGCCAGCAGCTTAGCGGGCCAGTCCCAAGAGACCCAGTACTTC. V and J are TRBV7-9 and TRBJ2-5, with D uncertain. Per germline, CDR1 SEHNR and CDR2 FQNEAQ (reference sequence). The CDR3 extends over 15 amino acids. The V and J ends lost 0 bases and 1 base respectively, with 9 bases between them.

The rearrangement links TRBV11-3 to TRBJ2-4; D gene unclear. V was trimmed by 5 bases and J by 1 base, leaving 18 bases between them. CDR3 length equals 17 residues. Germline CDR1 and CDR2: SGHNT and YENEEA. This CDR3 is CASSANDNTYAKNIQYF. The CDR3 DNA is TGTGCCAGCAGCGCCAACGACAACACATACGCCAAAAACATTCAGTACTTC. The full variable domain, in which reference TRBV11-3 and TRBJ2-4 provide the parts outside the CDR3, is EAGVVQSPRYKIIEKKQPVAFWCNPISGHNTLYWYLQNLGQGPELLIRYENEEAVDDSQLPKDRFSAERLKGVDSTLKIQPAELGDSAVYLCASSANDNTYAKNIQYFGAGTRLSVL.

CDR3 sequence (DNA): TGTGCCAGCAGCTTGTTGGAAGGGAAGTTCTACGAGCAGTACTTC. It is translated as CASSLLEGKFYEQYF. The gene calls are TRBV5-6 and TRBJ2-7; no definite D call. V was shortened by 1 base and J by 3 bases, with 14 bases between the two germline ends. The CDR3 extends over 15 amino acids. Per germline, CDR1 SGHDT and CDR2 YYEEEE. Supplemented by reference TRBV5-6 and TRBJ2-7, the full variable domain reads DAGVTQSPTHLIKTRGQQVTLRCSPKSGHDTVSWYQQALGQGPQFIFQYYEEEERQRGNFPDRFSGHQFPNYSSELNVNALLLGDSALYLCASSLLEGKFYEQYFGPGTRLTVT.

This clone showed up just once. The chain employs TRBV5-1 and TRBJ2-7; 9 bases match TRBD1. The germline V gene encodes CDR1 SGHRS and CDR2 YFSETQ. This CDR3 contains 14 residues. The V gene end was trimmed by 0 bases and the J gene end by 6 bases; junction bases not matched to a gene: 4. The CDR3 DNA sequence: TGCGCCAGCAGCTTGGAGGGACAGGGACGCGAGCAGTACTTC. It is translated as CASSLEGQGREQYF.

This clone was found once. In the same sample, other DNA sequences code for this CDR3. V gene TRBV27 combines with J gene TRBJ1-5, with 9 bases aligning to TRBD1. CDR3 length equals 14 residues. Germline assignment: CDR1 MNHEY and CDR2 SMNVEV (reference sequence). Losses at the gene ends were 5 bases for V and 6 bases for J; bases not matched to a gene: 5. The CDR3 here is CASSPGQGGQPQHF. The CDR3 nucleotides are TGTGCCAGCAGTCCGGGACAGGGCGGTCAGCCCCAGCATTTT.

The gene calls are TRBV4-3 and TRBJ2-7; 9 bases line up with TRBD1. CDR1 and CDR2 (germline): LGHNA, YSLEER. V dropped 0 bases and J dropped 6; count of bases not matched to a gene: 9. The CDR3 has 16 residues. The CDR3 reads CASSQDIQGALFEQYF. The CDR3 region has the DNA TGCGCCAGCAGCCAAGATATACAGGGGGCATTATTCGAGCAGTACTTC.

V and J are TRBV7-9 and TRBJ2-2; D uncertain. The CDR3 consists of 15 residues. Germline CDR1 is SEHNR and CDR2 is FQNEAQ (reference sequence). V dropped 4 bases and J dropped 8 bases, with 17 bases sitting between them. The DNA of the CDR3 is TGTGCCAGCAGCTCGTCGTCGGTGCCCCAGGGGGAGCTGTTTTTT. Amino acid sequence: CASSSSSVPQGELFF.

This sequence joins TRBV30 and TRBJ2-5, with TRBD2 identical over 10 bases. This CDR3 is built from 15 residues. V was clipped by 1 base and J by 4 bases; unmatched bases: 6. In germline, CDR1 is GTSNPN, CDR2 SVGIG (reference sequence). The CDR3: CAWSGLAGDGETQYF. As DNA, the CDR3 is TGTGCCTGGAGTGGGCTAGCGGGAGATGGAGAGACCCAGTACTTC. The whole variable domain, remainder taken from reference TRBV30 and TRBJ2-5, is SQTIHQWPATLVQPVGSPLSLECTVEGTSNPNLYWYRQAAGRGLQLLFYSVGIGQISSEVPQNLSASRPQDRQFILSSKKLLLSDSGFYLCAWSGLAGDGETQYFGPGTRLLVL.

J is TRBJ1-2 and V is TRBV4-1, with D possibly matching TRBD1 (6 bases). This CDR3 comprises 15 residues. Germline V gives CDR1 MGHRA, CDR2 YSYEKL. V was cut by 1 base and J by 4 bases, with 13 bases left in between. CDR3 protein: CASSQGGGGGYGYTF. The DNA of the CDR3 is TGCGCCAGCAGCCAAGGAGGGGGTGGTGGCTATGGCTACACCTTC.

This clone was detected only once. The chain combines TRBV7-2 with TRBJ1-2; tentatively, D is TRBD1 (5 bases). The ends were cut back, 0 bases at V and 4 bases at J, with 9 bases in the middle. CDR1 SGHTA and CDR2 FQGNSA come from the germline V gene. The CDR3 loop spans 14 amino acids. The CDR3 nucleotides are TGTGCCAGCAGCTTAGCGGGGGACTCCTATGGCTACACCTTC. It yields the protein CASSLAGDSYGYTF.

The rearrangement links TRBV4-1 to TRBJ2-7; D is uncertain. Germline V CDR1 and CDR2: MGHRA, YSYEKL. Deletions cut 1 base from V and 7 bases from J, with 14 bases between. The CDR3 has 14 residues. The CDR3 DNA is TGCGCCAGCAGCCAAGCTCAGGTTGGTATTGAGCAGTACTTC. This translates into CASSQAQVGIEQYF.

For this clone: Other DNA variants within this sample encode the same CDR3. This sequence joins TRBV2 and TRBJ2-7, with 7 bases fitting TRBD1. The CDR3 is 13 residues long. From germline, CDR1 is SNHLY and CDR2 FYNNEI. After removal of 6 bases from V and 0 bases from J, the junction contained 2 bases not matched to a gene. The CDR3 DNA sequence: TGTGCCAGCAGGGGGACAGACTCCTACGAGCAGTACTTC. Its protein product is CASRGTDSYEQYF. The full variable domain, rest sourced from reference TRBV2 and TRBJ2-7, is EPEVTQTPSHQVTQMGQEVILRCVPISNHLYFYWYRQILGQKVEFLVSFYNNEISEKSEIFDDQFSVERPDGSNFTLKIRSTKLEDSAMYFCASRGTDSYEQYFGPGTRLTVT.

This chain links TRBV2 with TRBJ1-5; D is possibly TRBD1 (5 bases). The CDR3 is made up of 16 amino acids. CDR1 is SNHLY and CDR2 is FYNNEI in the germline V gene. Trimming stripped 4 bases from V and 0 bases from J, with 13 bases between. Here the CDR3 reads CASSGGVPYSNQPQHF. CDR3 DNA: TGTGCCAGCAGTGGGGGGGTCCCCTATAGCAATCAGCCCCAGCATTTT.